These T cell receptor beta chains were read from a single sample in a study of OX40 agonist ivuxolimab in advanced cancers. Here immunoSEQ multiplex PCR was the method, and the copy in TCRdb shows in-frame clones only, minus some. The sample holds roughly 80,000 clones, roughly 91% seen once. The sequencing used CD4+ or CD8+ T cells sorted from blood, collected in a trial of the OX40 agonist ivuxolimab. These receptors came from an adult with an advanced solid tumor such as melanoma, head and neck, liver or kidney cancer. The CDR3 runs from the conserved cysteine through the conserved F or W. The order of the fields is V gene, J gene, clone size, D gene, CDR3 protein, CDR3 DNA. The D gene is left open where the match is weak. The listing skips clone size in some rows; elsewhere it reads once, few, many or a size class.

>TRBV5-4|TRBJ2-1|NA|NA
CASSLSSQGHNEQFF
TGTGCCAGCAGCTTGTCGAGTCAGGGTCACAATGAGCAGTTCTTC
>TRBV28|TRBJ1-1|few|NA
CAISTGLEAFF
TGTGCCATCTCAACAGGCCTTGAAGCTTTCTTT
>TRBV5-1|TRBJ1-5|NA|NA
CASSAGDYQPQHF
TGCGCCAGCAGCGCGGGGGACTATCAGCCCCAGCATTTT
>TRBV30|TRBJ2-5|NA|NA
CASSVGGRRTQETQYF
TGTGCCAGCAGCGTAGGAGGCCGGAGGACCCAAGAGACCCAGTACTTC
>TRBV7-9|TRBJ2-1|once|NA
CASSFSDLRDEQFF
TGTGCCAGCAGCTTTAGCGACCTTCGGGATGAGCAGTTCTTC
>TRBV18|TRBJ1-2|NA|NA
CASSPNQRDYGYTF
TGTGCCAGCTCACCAAACCAGCGGGACTATGGCTACACCTTC
>TRBV11-2|TRBJ2-3|NA|TRBD2
CASSSRLAGAEGTDTQYF
TGTGCCAGCAGCTCGAGACTAGCGGGGGCCGAGGGCACAGATACGCAGTATTTT
>TRBV7-6|TRBJ1-1|NA|NA
CASSLGGGRPGLAFF
TGTGCCAGCAGCCTAGGGGGGGGACGGCCGGGTCTAGCTTTCTTT
>TRBV28|TRBJ1-2|NA|TRBD1
CASSFRGLGYGYTF
TGTGCCAGCAGTTTCAGGGGGCTGGGCTATGGCTACACCTTC
>TRBV9|TRBJ1-2|NA|NA
CASSVGRAGNYGYTF
TGTGCCAGCAGCGTAGGGCGGGCCGGGAACTATGGCTACACCTTC
>TRBV27|TRBJ1-2|NA|NA
CASSPSPLGGYTF
TGTGCCAGCAGCCCATCCCCTCTGGGAGGCTACACCTTC
>TRBV18|TRBJ2-1|NA|NA
CASSPLQGSYNEQFF
TGTGCCAGCTCACCACTACAGGGCTCCTACAATGAGCAGTTCTTC